The 32 T cell receptor beta chains reported below all come from one sample, sequenced in a study of blood T cells in healthy people across ages. Primers used in a second PCR of roughly 7 to 11 cycles were a sample-barcoded 5' primer and a J-beta primer mix. In TCRdb, the 5' RACE reads were re-called with MiXCR into one record per CDR3 protein. Of fewer than 750,000 distinct CDR3 sequences in the sample, 40% to 50% were seen once. What was sequenced was blood. The receptors come from an older man in good health.

This chain links TRBV2 with TRBJ1-3; 7 nucleotides align to TRBD1. Germline V gene data show CDR1 as SNHLY and CDR2 as FYNNEI. V gave up 6 bases and J gave up 2 bases; unmatched junction bases: 4. The CDR3 is made up of 14 amino acids. The CDR3 DNA reads TGTGCCAGCAGAGAGGGGGCAGCTGGAAACACCATATATTTT. This codes for CASREGAAGNTIYF.

The rearrangement uses TRBV20-1 and TRBJ2-1; 7 bases are a match to TRBD1. Per germline, CDR1 DFQATT and CDR2 SNEGSKA (reference sequence). V lost 1 base to trimming and J lost 5 bases; unmatched junction nucleotides: 2. CDR3 length equals 13 residues. The CDR3: CSARGTGDNEQFF. The CDR3 coding sequence is TGCAGTGCTAGAGGCACAGGGGACAATGAGCAGTTCTTC.

The sample holds many counts of this clonotype. The chain joins TRBV6-6 to TRBJ1-2, with D possibly being TRBD1 (5 bases). The V end lost 5 bases, the J end lost 6 bases, and 16 bases lay between the germline ends. The CDR3 loop spans 14 amino acids. The germline V gene encodes CDR1 MNHNY and CDR2 SVGAGI (reference sequence). The CDR3: CASSPRDRSHGYTF. The CDR3 DNA follows: TGTGCCAGCAGTCCCCGGGACCGAAGTCATGGCTACACCTTC.

The chain is built from TRBV20-1 and TRBJ2-3; no definite D call. The CDR3 has 16 amino acids. Trimming removed 2 bases from V and 0 bases from J, with 15 bases in between. Germline V gene lookup returns CDR1 DFQATT and CDR2 SNEGSKA (reference sequence). The CDR3 bases are TGCAGTGCTAGATCCCCACTACGCGCTAGCACAGATACGCAGTATTTT. The encoded protein is CSARSPLRASTDTQYF.

The gene calls are TRBV14 and TRBJ1-2; D is perhaps TRBD1 (5 bases). Germline-derived CDR1 and CDR2 are SGHDN and FVKESK. V was shortened by 0 bases and J by 8 bases, with 13 bases between the two germline ends. There are 14 residues in the CDR3. The CDR3 sequence is CASSQEQGFGGYTF. The CDR3 bases are TGTGCCAGCAGCCAAGAGCAGGGCTTTGGCGGCTACACCTTC. The whole variable domain, filled in from reference TRBV14 and TRBJ1-2, reads EAGVTQFPSHSVIEKGQTVTLRCDPISGHDNLYWYRRVMGKEIKFLLHFVKESKQDESGMPNNRFLAERTGGTYSTLKVQPAELEDSGVYFCASSQEQGFGGYTFGSGTRLTVV.

This chain connects TRBV6-6 to TRBJ1-2; D not certain. V was trimmed by 6 bases and J by 5 bases, leaving 19 bases between them. Germline V CDR1 and CDR2: MNHNY, SVGAGI (reference sequence). CDR3 length equals 15 residues. The CDR3 here is CASRAFTLAIYGYTF. CDR3 DNA: TGTGCCAGCAGGGCCTTTACCCTCGCAATTTATGGCTACACCTTC.

The rearrangement joins TRBV27 to TRBJ2-2; 9 bases map to TRBD1. This CDR3 is built from 17 residues. With 4 bases clipped from V and 2 bases from J, the junction kept 8 bases outside the gene matches. CDR1 MNHEY and CDR2 SMNVEV come from the germline V gene (reference sequence). The CDR3 nucleotides read TGTGCCAGCAGTTCAATTGGACAGGGGTTCAACACCGGGGAGCTGTTTTTT. The encoded protein is CASSSIGQGFNTGELFF.

As for this clonotype: The junction does not match germline at one end; this may be a read error. The chain employs TRBV5-1 and TRBJ2-7; D gene uncertain. Germline V lookup: CDR1 SGHRS, CDR2 YFSETQ. The CDR3 runs to 15 residues. CDR3 region: CVSSLIGSILYEQYF. In DNA, the CDR3 is TGCGTCAGCAGCTTGATAGGGTCTATCCTCTACGAGCAGTACTTC.

A single count supports this clonotype. The CDR3 reads CASSSFGVAGAPETQYF. The CDR3 DNA follows: TGTGCCAGCAGCTCGTTTGGGGTTGCAGGGGCTCCAGAGACCCAGTACTTC. The chain links TRBV7-8 to TRBJ2-5; perhaps TRBD1 as D (6 bases). V dropped 4 bases and J dropped 4 bases, with 22 bases sitting between them. The CDR3 spans 17 residues. Germline CDR1 is SGHVS and CDR2 is FQNEAQ.

This chain joins TRBV29-1 and TRBJ1-1, with 9 positions matching TRBD1. J gave up 8 bases and V 6 bases, and 13 bases lay outside the gene matches. This CDR3 is 14 amino acids long. Germline CDR1 is SQVTM and CDR2 is ANQGSEA. The CDR3 coding sequence is TGCAGCGTGGAACAACCGGGACAGGGTAGGGAAGCTTTCTTT. It translates to CSVEQPGQGREAFF.

The V and J genes are TRBV7-2 and TRBJ2-5, with TRBD1 identical over 8 bases. The CDR3 covers 17 residues. With 5 bases clipped from V and 5 bases from J, the junction kept 16 bases outside the gene matches. Germline CDR1 is SGHTA and CDR2 is FQGNSA. The CDR3 protein is CASSQQSSQGGIETQYF. CDR3 bases: TGTGCCAGCAGCCAGCAAAGTTCACAGGGGGGAATCGAGACCCAGTACTTC.

Points on this clonotype: A much more abundant neighbour one base away suggests this may be a read error. The rearrangement uses TRBV6-5 and TRBJ2-2; D gene unclear. There are 13 residues in the CDR3. Germline V CDR1 and CDR2: MNHEY, SVGAGI. Trimming removed 10 bases from V and 4 bases from J, with 13 bases in between. The DNA of the CDR3 is TGTGCCATATCTCGAACTCGCACCGGGGAGCTGTTTTTT. Its translation is CAISRTRTGELFF.

V and J are TRBV21-1 and TRBJ2-6. TRBV21-1 represents a pseudogene. This CDR3 region has 15 residues. CDR3 protein: CASSVYSSGTNVLTF. The CDR3 DNA follows: TGTGCCAGCAGCGTGTACAGCTCTGGGACCAACGTCCTGACTTTC.

V gene TRBV7-2 combines with J gene TRBJ1-2; tentatively, D is TRBD1 (6 bases). The V end lost 5 bases, the J end lost 5 bases, and 18 bases lay between the germline ends. Germline V CDR1 and CDR2: SGHTA, FQGNSA. The CDR3 is made up of 15 amino acids. This CDR3 is CASSLYLQGTYGYTF. The DNA of the CDR3 is TGTGCCAGCAGCCTCTATCTACAGGGCACATATGGCTACACCTTC.

The V gene is TRBV21-1, the J gene TRBJ2-3. TRBV21-1 is recorded as a pseudogene. CDR3 size: 12 residues. The CDR3 coding sequence is TGTGCCAGCAGCAAAGGTAGAGATACGCAGTATTTT. Its protein product is CASSKGRDTQYF.

V usage is TRBV12-3 or TRBV12-4 and J usage is TRBJ2-7; weak D call: TRBD2 (6 bases). The J call may be faulty, since TRBJ2-5 better matches the DNA end. This CDR3 has 12 residues. CDR3 bases: TGTGCCAGCAGAGGACTATCGGAGACCCAGTACTTC. This gives the protein CASRGLSETQYF.

V and J are TRBV12-3 or TRBV12-4 and TRBJ2-7; TRBD1 aligns across 7 bases. The J call is in doubt because the DNA end fits TRBJ2-5 better. CDR3 length equals 14 residues. CDR3 nucleotide sequence: TGTGCCAGCAGCCCGACAGGGTCTGATGAGACCCAGTACTTC. This encodes CASSPTGSDETQYF.

This clonotype has more than one count but fewer than ten. V and J are TRBV28 and TRBJ2-1; D might be TRBD1 (6 bases). Looked up from germline, CDR1 is MDHEN and CDR2 is SYDVKM. Trimming took off 5 bases at V and 7 bases at J, with 18 bases between the two ends. The CDR3 length is 15 residues. CDR3 DNA sequence: TGTGCCAGCAGTGACCCCCCCCAGGGGCGAAATGAGCAGTTCTTC. Amino acids: CASSDPPQGRNEQFF.

This clonotype showed up just a few times. The rearrangement uses TRBV6-2 or TRBV6-3 and TRBJ1-5; TRBD1 aligns across 7 bases. CDR1 and CDR2 (germline): MNHEY, SVGEGT. This CDR3 comprises 15 residues. Unmatched junction bases numbered 6, after V lost 5 bases and J lost 2 bases. This CDR3 is CASSPSGQGNQPQHF. DNA for the CDR3: TGTGCCAGCAGTCCCTCTGGACAGGGCAATCAGCCCCAGCATTTT.

The gene calls are TRBV7-2 and TRBJ2-3; 8 positions match TRBD2. The J segment lost 0 bases and the V segment lost 7 bases, leaving 3 bases of the junction unmatched. The CDR3 covers 14 residues. Germline V CDR1 and CDR2: SGHTA, FQGNSA. The CDR3 DNA reads as TGTGCCAGCAACCGGGGGGGAAGCACAGATACGCAGTATTTT. It yields the protein CASNRGGSTDTQYF.

The chain is built from TRBV7-2 and TRBJ1-5; a possible D gene is TRBD1 (6 bases). With 5 bases removed from V and 7 bases from J, the gap between germline ends came to 15 bases. The CDR3 is made up of 14 amino acids. The germline V gene encodes CDR1 SGHTA and CDR2 FQGNSA. The CDR3 loop reads CASSLTGRGQPQHF. CDR3 nucleotide sequence: TGTGCCAGCAGCCTTACAGGGAGGGGACAGCCCCAGCATTTT. Variable domain in full (rest from reference TRBV7-2 and TRBJ1-5): GAGVSQSPSNKVTEKGKDVELRCDPISGHTALYWYRQSLGQGLEFLIYFQGNSAPDKSGLPSDRFSAERTGGSVSTLTIQRTQQEDSAVYLCASSLTGRGQPQHFGDGTRLSIL.

The chain carries TRBV20-1 and TRBJ2-5; D is tentatively TRBD1 or TRBD2 (6 bases each). Germline CDR1 DFQATT, CDR2 SNEGSKA (reference sequence). This CDR3 is 15 amino acids long. Trimming removed 3 bases from V and 1 base from J, with 15 bases in between. The CDR3 sequence: CSARTNRGLQETQYF. The CDR3 DNA sequence: TGCAGTGCTAGGACCAACCGGGGGCTCCAAGAGACCCAGTACTTC.

This clonotype was seen a handful of times. The CDR3 DNA reads as TGCGCCAGCAGCCAGGACAGGCAGCAGTTCTTC. Its translation: CASSQDRQQFF. The genes are TRBV5-1 and TRBJ2-1; 7 bases are shared with TRBD1. This CDR3 region has 11 residues. Germline V gene lookup returns CDR1 SGHRS and CDR2 YFSETQ. With 4 bases clipped from V and 11 bases from J, the junction kept 3 bases outside the gene matches.

The rearrangement uses TRBV5-1 and TRBJ2-3; D call uncertain. This CDR3 contains 12 residues. Germline V gene data show CDR1 as SGHRS and CDR2 as YFSETQ. Trimming removed 2 bases from V and 5 bases from J, with 6 bases in between. The chain's CDR3 is CASSFAGDTQYF. Written as DNA, the CDR3 is TGCGCCAGCAGCTTTGCCGGAGATACGCAGTATTTT.

The genes are TRBV9 and TRBJ2-6, with a weak D call TRBD1 (6 bases). Germline V gives CDR1 SGDLS, CDR2 YYNGEE. CDR3 length: 17 amino acids. V lost 4 bases and J lost 0, with 14 bases in between. Written as DNA, the CDR3 is TGTGCCAGCAGCCAAACGACAGGCGGCTCTGGGGCCAACGTCCTGACTTTC. Its translation is CASSQTTGGSGANVLTF. Combining the CDR3 with reference TRBV9 and TRBJ2-6 gives the whole variable domain DSGVTQTPKHLITATGQRVTLRCSPRSGDLSVYWYQQSLDQGLQFLIQYYNGEERAKGNILERFSAQQFPDLHSELNLSSLELGDSALYFCASSQTTGGSGANVLTFGAGSRLTVL.

A single count supports this clonotype. The chain links TRBV29-1 to TRBJ2-5; unclear D gene. V was clipped by 5 bases and J by 0 bases, with 10 bases between them. Germline assignment: CDR1 SQVTM and CDR2 ANQGSEA. This CDR3 has 13 residues. CDR3 protein: CSVSARDQETQYF. Here the CDR3 DNA reads TGCAGCGTTTCAGCCCGGGACCAAGAGACCCAGTACTTC.

This clonotype has a count of ten or more. The chain uses TRBV20-1 and TRBJ2-1; TRBD2 matches 11 bases. V was clipped by 3 bases and J by 7 bases; unmatched bases: 8. This CDR3 has 15 residues. The germline gives CDR1 DFQATT, CDR2 SNEGSKA (reference sequence). This CDR3 reads CSASELRLAGNEQFF. The CDR3 DNA reads as TGCAGTGCTAGTGAATTGAGACTAGCGGGAAATGAGCAGTTCTTC.

The CDR3 DNA follows: TGTGCCAGCAGCGCAACATGGAACTATGGCTACACCTTC. It codes for CASSATWNYGYTF. The chain has TRBV6-1 and TRBJ1-2; no firm D call. The V and J ends lost 6 bases and 2 bases respectively, with 10 bases between them. The CDR3 consists of 13 residues. The germline CDR1 and CDR2 sequences are MNHNS and SASEGT.

In its sample, this clonotype was seen a few times. This chain links TRBV20-1 with TRBJ2-7; possibly TRBD1 for D (5 bases). V shed 3 bases and J shed 2 bases, with 11 bases lying between them. This CDR3 comprises 13 residues. Germline-derived CDR1 and CDR2 are DFQATT and SNEGSKA (reference sequence). The CDR3 reads CSARSRAAYEQYF. CDR3 sequence (DNA): TGCAGTGCTAGGTCCAGGGCCGCCTACGAGCAGTACTTC.

CDR3 loop: CASSQVLVTDTQYF. CDR3 sequence (DNA): TGTGCCAGCAGCCAAGTGCTGGTCACAGATACGCAGTATTTT. The chain employs TRBV4-2 and TRBJ2-3, with unresolved D. Germline V CDR1 and CDR2: LGHNA, YNFKEQ. V shed 1 base and J shed 2 bases, with 7 bases lying between them. CDR3 length equals 14 residues.

The chain recombines TRBV10-2 with TRBJ1-1, with D perhaps matching TRBD1 (6 bases). The V and J ends lost 7 bases and 5 bases respectively, with 11 bases between them. This CDR3 region has 12 residues. Germline V CDR1 and CDR2: WSHSY, SAAADI. The CDR3 protein is CASTQGRTEAFF. The CDR3 DNA is TGCGCCAGCACCCAGGGGAGGACTGAAGCTTTCTTT.

The chain links TRBV7-9 to TRBJ2-1, with TRBD2 identical over 8 bases. V trimming: 6 bases; J trimming: 4 bases; junction bases outside the gene matches: 8. Germline assignment: CDR1 SEHNR and CDR2 FQNEAQ (reference sequence). CDR3 length equals 15 residues. CDR3 sequence (DNA): TGTGCCAGCAGTCAAGGGCGGGAGGAGTACAATGAGCAGTTCTTC. Residues: CASSQGREEYNEQFF.